A single sample gave rise to the 2 T cell receptor beta chains below, sequenced in a study of tumor and adjacent non-tumor tissue in lung cancer. No cell sorting was done before RNA was extracted from the tissue. A modified ARM-PCR protocol with three rounds of nested PCR amplified TCRbeta. TCRdb independently ran MiXCR on the multiplex PCR reads; one entry per CDR3 protein. The sample has 200,000 to 250,000 distinct CDR3 sequences; 70% to 75% are singletons. The sequencing input was lung tumor tissue. The origin of the receptors is a man in his 60s with non-small cell lung cancer.

CDR3 amino acids: CASSQNGGRGIPLRTYEQYF. The CDR3, as DNA: TGCGCCAGCAGCCAAAATGGCGGGAGAGGGATTCCCCTGAGAACCTACGAGCAGTACTTC. The genes are TRBV5-1 and TRBJ2-7; 7 bases are shared with TRBD2. Trimming took 4 bases from V and 2 from J; bases not matched to a gene: 24. Germline CDR1 SGHRS, CDR2 YFSETQ. This CDR3 contains 20 residues.

The chain combines TRBV6-5 with TRBJ2-1, with unresolved D. The CDR3 spans 13 residues. With 10 bases removed from V and 4 bases from J, the gap between germline ends came to 14 bases. CDR1 and CDR2 (germline): MNHEY, SVGAGI. The CDR3 DNA reads TGTGCCACCAAGGCACTATCTTACAATGAGCAGTTCTTC. Translating it yields CATKALSYNEQFF.